The clone carrying this T cell receptor (beta chain) was picked up many times. Hyperthyroidism, newly diagnosed and lasting under 2 months, affected patients aged 18 to 65. Regions amplified from RNA transcripts were the TCR beta CDR3 regions. The HTBI primer set was used in a first-round RT-PCR of the TCR CDR3. TCRdb used MiXCR to reprocess the multiplex PCR reads, holding one entry per CDR3 protein. The sample yields around 500,000 distinct CDR3 sequences, about 14% seen once. These data come from a study of T cells in Graves' hyperthyroidism and ophthalmopathy. V gave up 5 bases and J gave up 7 bases, with 24 bases separating them. Germline assignment: CDR1 MNHEY and CDR2 SMNVEV (reference sequence). This CDR3 region has 17 residues.

The sequenced material came from blood. The origin of this receptor is a woman in her forties with Graves' hyperthyroidism. The chain is built from TRBV27 and TRBJ2-1; weak D call: TRBD2 (6 bases). This CDR3 is CASSPASARESRNEQFF. For the CDR3, the DNA is TGTGCCAGCAGTCCAGCATCAGCCCGGGAGTCCAGAAATGAGCAGTTCTTC.